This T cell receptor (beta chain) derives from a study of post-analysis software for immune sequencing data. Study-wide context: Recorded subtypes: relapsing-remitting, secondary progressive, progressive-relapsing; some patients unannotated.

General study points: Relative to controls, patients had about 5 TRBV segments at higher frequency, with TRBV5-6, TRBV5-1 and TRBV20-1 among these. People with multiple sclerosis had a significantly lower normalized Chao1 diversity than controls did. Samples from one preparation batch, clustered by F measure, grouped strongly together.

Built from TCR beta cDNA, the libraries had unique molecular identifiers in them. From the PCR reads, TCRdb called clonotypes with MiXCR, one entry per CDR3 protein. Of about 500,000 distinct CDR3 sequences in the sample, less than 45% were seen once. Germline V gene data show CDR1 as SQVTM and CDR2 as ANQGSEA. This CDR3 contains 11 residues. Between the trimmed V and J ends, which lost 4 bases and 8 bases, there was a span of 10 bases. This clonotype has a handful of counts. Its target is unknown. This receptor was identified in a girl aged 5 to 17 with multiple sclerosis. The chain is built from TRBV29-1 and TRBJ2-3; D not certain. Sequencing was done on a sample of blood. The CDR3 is CSVVRGPTQYF. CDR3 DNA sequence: TGCAGCGTTGTTCGCGGTCCTACGCAGTATTTT.